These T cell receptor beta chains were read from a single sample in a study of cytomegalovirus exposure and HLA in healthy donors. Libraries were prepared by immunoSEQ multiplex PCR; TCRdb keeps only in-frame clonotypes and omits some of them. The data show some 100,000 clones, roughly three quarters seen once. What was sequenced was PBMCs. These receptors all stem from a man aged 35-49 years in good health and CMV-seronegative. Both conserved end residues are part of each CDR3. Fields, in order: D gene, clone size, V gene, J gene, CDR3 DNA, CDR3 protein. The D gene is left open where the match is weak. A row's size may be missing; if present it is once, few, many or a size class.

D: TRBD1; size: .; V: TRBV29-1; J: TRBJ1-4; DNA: TGCAGCGTTTTAACAGGGGACGAAAAACTGTTTTTT; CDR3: CSVLTGDEKLFF
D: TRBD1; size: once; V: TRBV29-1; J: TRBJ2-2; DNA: TGCAGCGGAGACAGGGCCGACACCGGGGAGCTGTTTTTT; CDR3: CSGDRADTGELFF
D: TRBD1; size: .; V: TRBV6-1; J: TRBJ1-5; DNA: TGTGCCAGCAGTGAGCGGACAGGTAATAAGGCCCAGCATTTT; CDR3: CASSERTGNKAQHF
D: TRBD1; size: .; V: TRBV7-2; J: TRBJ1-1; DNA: TGTGCCAGCAGCTTCCAACAGGGGACTGAAGCTTTCTTT; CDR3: CASSFQQGTEAFF
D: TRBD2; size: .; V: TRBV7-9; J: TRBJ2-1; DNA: TGTGCCAGCAGCCCATCGGGACTAGCGGGGGGCCCGACCTACAATGAGCAGTTCTTC; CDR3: CASSPSGLAGGPTYNEQFF
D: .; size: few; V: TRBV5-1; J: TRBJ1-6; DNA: TGCGCCAGCAGCTTGGACAGGAATTCACCCCTCCACTTT; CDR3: CASSLDRNSPLHF
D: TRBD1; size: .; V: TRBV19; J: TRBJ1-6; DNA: TGTGCCAGTAGTACGGACAAGGGGGCGAGCTCCTATAATTCACCCCTCCACTTT; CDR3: CASSTDKGASSYNSPLHF
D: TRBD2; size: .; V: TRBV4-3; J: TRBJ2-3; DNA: TGCGCCAGCAGCCGGGGGGCGGGGGGTATTTCAGATACGCAGTATTTT; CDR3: CASSRGAGGISDTQYF
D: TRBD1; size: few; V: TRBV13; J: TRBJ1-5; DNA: TGTGCCAGCAGCCTGGGGACAGGCAATCAGCCCCAGCATTTT; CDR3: CASSLGTGNQPQHF
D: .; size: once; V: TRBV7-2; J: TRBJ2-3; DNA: TGTGCCAGCAGCCCCCAAAGGGGTACGCAGTATTTT; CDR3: CASSPQRGTQYF
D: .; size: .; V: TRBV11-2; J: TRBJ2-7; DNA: TGTGCCAGCAGATACCAAGCGTCCTACGAGCAGTACTTC; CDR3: CASRYQASYEQYF
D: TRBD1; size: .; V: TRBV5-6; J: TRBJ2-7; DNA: TGTGCCAGCAGCGTCACTTCCGGGACAGGGGAGTACTTC; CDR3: CASSVTSGTGEYF
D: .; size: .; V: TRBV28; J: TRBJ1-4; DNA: TGTGCCAGCGCCGGAGGGGATGAAAAACTGTTTTTT; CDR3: CASAGGDEKLFF
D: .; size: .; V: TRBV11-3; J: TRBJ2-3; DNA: TGTGCCAGCAGCAAGTGGCCGGGGGAGGCAGATACGCAGTATTTT; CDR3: CASSKWPGEADTQYF
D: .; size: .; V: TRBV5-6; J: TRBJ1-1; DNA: TGTGCCAGCAGCTTGGCCGGGAACATGAACACTGAAGCTTTCTTT; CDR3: CASSLAGNMNTEAFF
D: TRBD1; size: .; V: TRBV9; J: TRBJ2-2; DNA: TGTGCCAGCAGCGTAGGGGTCGGACAGGGGTCCGGGGAGCTGTTTTTT; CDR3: CASSVGVGQGSGELFF
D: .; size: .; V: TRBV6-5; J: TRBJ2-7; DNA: TGTGCCAGCAGCCCCGGAGGCAACGAGCAGTACTTC; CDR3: CASSPGGNEQYF
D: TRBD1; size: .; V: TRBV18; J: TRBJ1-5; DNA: TGTGCCAGCTCGCAGGCCGGGACAGGGAATCAGCCCCAGCATTTT; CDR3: CASSQAGTGNQPQHF
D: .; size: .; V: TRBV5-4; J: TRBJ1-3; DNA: TGTGCCAGCAGCTTGTGGACAAATCCTGGAAACACCATATATTTT; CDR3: CASSLWTNPGNTIYF
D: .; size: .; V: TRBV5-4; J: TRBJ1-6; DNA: TGTGCCAGCAGCTTGGACAGGGTTAATTCACCCCTCCACTTT; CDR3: CASSLDRVNSPLHF
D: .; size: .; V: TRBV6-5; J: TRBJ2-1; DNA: TGTGCCAGCAGTTCTTCTATGAGCTCCTACAATGAGCAGTTCTTC; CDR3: CASSSSMSSYNEQFF
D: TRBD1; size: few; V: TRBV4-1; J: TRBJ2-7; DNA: TGCGCCAGCAGCCCCCAACAGGACAGGGAATTTGAGCAGTACTTC; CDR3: CASSPQQDREFEQYF
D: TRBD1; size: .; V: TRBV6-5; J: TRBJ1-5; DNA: TGTGCCACCAGGGGGACACTCGGAGATCAGCCCCAGCATTTT; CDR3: CATRGTLGDQPQHF
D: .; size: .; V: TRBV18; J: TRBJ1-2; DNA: TGTGCCAGCGGTCCTTATACAGGTCTCGGAGGCTACACCTTC; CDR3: CASGPYTGLGGYTF
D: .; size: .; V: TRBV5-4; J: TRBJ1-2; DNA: TGTGCCAGCAGCTTGGATCTGACCAGGGGTTATGGCTACACCTTC; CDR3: CASSLDLTRGYGYTF
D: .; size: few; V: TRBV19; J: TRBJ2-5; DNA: TGTGCCAGTAGTAGGGACAATAGGGAGACCCAGTACTTC; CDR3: CASSRDNRETQYF
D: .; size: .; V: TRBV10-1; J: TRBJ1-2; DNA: TGCGCCAGCAGTGAGTCGACCCAGAGGGGCTACACCTTC; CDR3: CASSESTQRGYTF
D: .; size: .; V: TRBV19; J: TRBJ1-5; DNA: TGTGCCAGTAGTTTTGACGGGTCGGCTCAGCCCCAGCATTTT; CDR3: CASSFDGSAQPQHF
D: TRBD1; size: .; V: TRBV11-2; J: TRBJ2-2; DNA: TGTGCCAGCAGCTTAGGGCAGGGGGCCGGGGAGCTGTTTTTT; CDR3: CASSLGQGAGELFF
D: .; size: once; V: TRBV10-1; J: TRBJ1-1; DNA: TGCGCCAGCAGTGAGTCGCTCCCAACCAGGGTTCACATGAACACTGAAGCTTTCTTT; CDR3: CASSESLPTRVHMNTEAFF
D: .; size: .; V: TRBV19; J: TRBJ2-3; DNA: TGTGCCAGTAGAGGGGCGGCGACAGATACGCAGTATTTT; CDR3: CASRGAATDTQYF
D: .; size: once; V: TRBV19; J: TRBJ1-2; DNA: TGTGCCAGTAGTCGGGGTCTTGCCTATGGCTACACCTTC; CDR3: CASSRGLAYGYTF
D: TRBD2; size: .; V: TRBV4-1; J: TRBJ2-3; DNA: TGCGCCAGCAGCCACGGGACTAGCGGGGGACGCACAGATACGCAGTATTTT; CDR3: CASSHGTSGGRTDTQYF
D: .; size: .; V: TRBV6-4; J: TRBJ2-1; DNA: TGTGCCAGCAGTCGGACTGGCAATGAGCAGTTCTTC; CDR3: CASSRTGNEQFF
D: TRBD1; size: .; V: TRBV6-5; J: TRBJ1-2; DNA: TGTGCCAGCAGTCGGGACAGTAACTATGGCTACACCTTC; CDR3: CASSRDSNYGYTF
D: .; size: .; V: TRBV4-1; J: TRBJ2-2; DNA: TGCGCCAGCAGCCCCTATCTTAACAGGGCCGGGGAGCTGTTTTTT; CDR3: CASSPYLNRAGELFF
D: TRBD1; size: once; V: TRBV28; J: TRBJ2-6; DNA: TGTGCCAGCAGTTCGTCCCAGGGGGCGGAGGGGGCCAACGTCCTGACTTTC; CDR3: CASSSSQGAEGANVLTF
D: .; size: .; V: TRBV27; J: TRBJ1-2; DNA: TGTGCCAGCAGTTACTCCTTCGGCTATGGCTACACCTTC; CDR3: CASSYSFGYGYTF
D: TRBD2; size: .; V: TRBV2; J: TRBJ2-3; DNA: TGTGCCAGCAGTGAGGCTAGCGGGGGGATCACAGATACGCAGTATTTT; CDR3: CASSEASGGITDTQYF
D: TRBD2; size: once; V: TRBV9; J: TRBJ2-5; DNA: TGTGCCAGCAGCGTAGGGATTAGCGGGGGGGCCCGGGAGACCCAGTACTTC; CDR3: CASSVGISGGARETQYF
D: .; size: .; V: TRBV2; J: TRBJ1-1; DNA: TGTGCCAGCAGTGAAGATCCAGGGGTTGTGAACACTGAAGCTTTCTTT; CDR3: CASSEDPGVVNTEAFF
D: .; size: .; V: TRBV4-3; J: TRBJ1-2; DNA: TGCGCCAGCAGCCGAGCATATAGTACAGTCGGATATGGCTACACCTTC; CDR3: CASSRAYSTVGYGYTF
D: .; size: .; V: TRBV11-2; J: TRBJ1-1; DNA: TGTGCCAGCAGCCTGGAGGTTTTAAACACTGAAGCTTTCTTT; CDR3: CASSLEVLNTEAFF
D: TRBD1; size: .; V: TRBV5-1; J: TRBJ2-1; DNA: TGCGCCAGCAGCTACGAGACAGGGTTATCCTACAATGAGCAGTTCTTC; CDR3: CASSYETGLSYNEQFF
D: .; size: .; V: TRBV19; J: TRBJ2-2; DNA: TGTGCCAGTAGTATTCCGAACCAGGGAATCTTGAACACCGGGGAGCTGTTTTTT; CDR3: CASSIPNQGILNTGELFF